Below, one T cell receptor beta chain is given with its context. Sequencing was performed with immunoSEQ multiplex PCR; in TCRdb, only in-frame clones are kept and a portion is missing. The profile shows a few hundred thousand clones, 85% to 90% of them singletons. The data were taken from a study of blood T cell repertoires in COVID-19. Overall study: COVID-19 samples from acute and convalescent phases originated in the United States, Italy and Spain. T cells, B-cell-depleted T cells, or PBMCs provided the cDNA or gDNA that served as material.

The CDR3 spans 15 residues. CDR1 LNHNV and CDR2 YYDKDF come from the germline V gene (reference sequence). Trimming at V came to 1 base and at J to 2 bases, leaving 3 bases not matched to a gene. The sample taken for sequencing was peripheral blood. This chain connects TRBV15 to TRBJ2-3; TRBD2 agrees at 7 bases. The sequence was obtained from a man aged 60 to 69 with acute or convalescent COVID-19. The CDR3, as DNA: TGTGCCACCAGCAGAGCAGCGGGGTACACAGATACGCAGTATTTT. Its protein product is CATSRAAGYTDTQYF.